A single sample is the source of the 29 T cell receptor beta chains below, sequenced in a study of blood T cells in healthy people across ages. PCR was performed a second time for roughly 6 to 12 cycles using a sample-barcoded 5' primer and a J-beta primer mix. MiXCR, run by TCRdb on the 5' RACE reads, gives a single entry per CDR3 protein. The sample has about 1,500,000 distinct CDR3 sequences; approximately 28% are singletons. Sequenced sample: blood. The receptors come from a woman aged 30 to 39 in good health.

J is TRBJ2-7 and V is TRBV4-3, with 8 bases matching TRBD2. This CDR3 region has 15 residues. The ends lost 0 bases at V and 3 bases at J; junction bases unmatched: 4. The germline V gene has CDR1 LGHNA and CDR2 YSLEER. Here the CDR3 DNA reads TGCGCCAGCAGCCAAGATGTAGCGGGAAACTACGAGCAGTACTTC. It translates to CASSQDVAGNYEQYF.

The chain couples TRBV18 to TRBJ1-2; unclear D gene. The length of the CDR3 is 15 residues. V was cut by 2 bases and J by 6 bases, with 16 bases left in between. Per germline, CDR1 KGHSH and CDR2 LQKENI. Here the CDR3 reads CASSPRDTPTHGYTF. The CDR3 nucleotides are TGTGCCAGCTCACCAAGGGATACACCTACCCATGGCTACACCTTC. Complete variable domain (other parts from reference TRBV18 and TRBJ1-2): NAGVMQNPRHLVRRRGQEARLRCSPMKGHSHVYWYRQLPEEGLKFMVYLQKENIIDESGMPKERFSAEFPKEGPSILRIQQVVRGDSAAYFCASSPRDTPTHGYTFGSGTRLTVV.

A word on this clonotype: The junction shows a germline mismatch at one end, possibly a read error. This sequence joins TRBV20-1 and TRBJ2-2; D assignment may be TRBD1 or TRBD2 (6 bases each). In germline, CDR1 is DFQATT, CDR2 SNEGSKA (reference sequence). The CDR3 totals 13 residues. The CDR3: CSASRRDTGERFF. The CDR3 coding sequence is TGCAGTGCTAGTCGGCGGGACACCGGGGAGCGGTTTTTT.

This clonotype was found a few times. The chain combines TRBV6-2 or TRBV6-3 with TRBJ2-5, with 13 bases aligning to TRBD2. Germline-derived CDR1 and CDR2 are MNHEY and SVGEGT. Germline trimming cut 5 bases from V and 1 base from J; bases unmatched to any gene: 10. The CDR3 extends over 18 amino acids. Here the CDR3 reads CASSPGTSGIKFQETQYF. As DNA, the CDR3 is TGTGCCAGCAGTCCCGGGACTAGCGGGATCAAGTTCCAAGAGACCCAGTACTTC.

This clonotype was recorded a few times. The chain uses TRBV7-2 and TRBJ1-5, with no clear D. Trimming removed 0 bases from V and 4 bases from J, with 4 bases in between. Germline CDR1 reads SGHTA; CDR2 reads FQGNSA. CDR3 length: 13 residues. The CDR3 DNA is TGTGCCAGCAGCTTAGCCCAGAATCAGCCCCAGCATTTT. Translation gives CASSLAQNQPQHF.

The chain employs TRBV7-2 and TRBJ1-1, with TRBD1 identical over 9 bases. V shed 3 bases, J shed 4 bases, and the junction held 9 bases outside the gene matches. The CDR3 contains 16 residues. CDR1 is SGHTA and CDR2 is FQGNSA in the germline V gene. CDR3 DNA sequence: TGTGCCAGCAGCTTGGCCGGGACAGGGTCGCGCACTGAAGCTTTCTTT. Its protein is CASSLAGTGSRTEAFF.

Here the CDR3 reads CASSEEASGGSPLHF. As DNA, the CDR3 is TGTGCCAGCAGTGAAGAAGCATCGGGGGGTTCACCCCTCCACTTT. The gene calls are TRBV2 and TRBJ1-6; D possibly corresponds to TRBD1 (5 bases). The V end lost 1 base, the J end lost 9 bases, and 13 bases lay between the germline ends. This CDR3 comprises 15 residues. Germline CDR1 is SNHLY and CDR2 is FYNNEI.

The J gene is TRBJ1-1, the V gene TRBV30; D is unresolved. Deletions cut 4 bases from V and 7 bases from J, with 4 bases between. This CDR3 comprises 9 residues. Germline V gives CDR1 GTSNPN, CDR2 SVGIG (reference sequence). CDR3 coding DNA: TGTGCCTGGATACGTGAAGCTTTCTTT. This codes for CAWIREAFF.

This clonotype was seen a few times. The chain joins TRBV30 to TRBJ1-2; 10 bases are a match to TRBD1. The ends lost 2 bases at V and 10 bases at J; junction bases unmatched: 4. The V gene's germline CDR1 is GTSNPN and CDR2 SVGIG (reference sequence). The CDR3 consists of 12 residues. CDR3 DNA sequence: TGTGCCTGGAGTCGGGACAGGGGTGACTACACCTTC. Protein sequence: CAWSRDRGDYTF.

V gene TRBV5-1 combines with J gene TRBJ2-5; D might be TRBD2 (5 bases). The V end was cut by 2 bases, the J end by 1 base, with 15 bases between. CDR3 length equals 16 residues. Germline V gene sequence: CDR1 SGHRS, CDR2 YFSETQ. The CDR3 protein is CASSLGTGSRQETQYF. CDR3 DNA sequence: TGCGCCAGCAGCTTAGGCACGGGGTCCCGCCAAGAGACCCAGTACTTC.

This sequence joins TRBV27 and TRBJ2-1; D might be TRBD2 (5 bases). CDR3 length: 15 amino acids. V shed 5 bases and J shed 4 bases, with 15 bases lying between them. Germline CDR1 MNHEY, CDR2 SMNVEV (reference sequence). CDR3 in amino acids: CASSPRRAGYNEQFF. CDR3 bases: TGTGCCAGCAGTCCGCGTCGGGCGGGTTACAATGAGCAGTTCTTC.

This chain's CDR3 is CASSYNLGGKETQYF. The CDR3 DNA is TGTGCCAGCAGTTACAACTTGGGGGGAAAAGAGACCCAGTACTTC. The V gene is TRBV6-6, the J gene TRBJ2-5; maybe TRBD2 (6 bases). The CDR3 covers 15 residues. The germline V gene encodes CDR1 MNHNY and CDR2 SVGAGI (reference sequence). Trimming stripped 2 bases from V and 3 bases from J, with 13 bases between.

The V gene is TRBV12-3 or TRBV12-4, the J gene TRBJ2-7, with D possibly matching TRBD2 (6 bases). The CDR3 totals 14 residues. The V gene lost 5 bases and the J gene lost 3 bases, with 14 bases spanning the gap. CDR3 sequence reads: CASSVGLLNYEQYF. CDR3 coding DNA: TGTGCCAGCAGTGTGGGACTGCTCAACTACGAGCAGTACTTC.

V and J are TRBV5-1 and TRBJ2-4; D perhaps matches TRBD2 (6 bases). This CDR3 has 14 residues. Germline lookup yields CDR1 SGHRS and CDR2 YFSETQ. Trimming took off 4 bases at V and 13 bases at J, with 21 bases between the two ends. The CDR3 reads CASSPEGSGTEQYF. In DNA, the CDR3 is TGCGCCAGCAGCCCCGAGGGTAGCGGAACAGAGCAGTACTTC.

This clonotype was counted a few times. The chain joins TRBV7-9 to TRBJ1-4; 8 bases line up with TRBD1. This CDR3 is built from 15 residues. V lost 2 bases, J lost 4 bases, and 3 bases stayed unmatched. The germline V gene encodes CDR1 SEHNR and CDR2 FQNEAQ (reference sequence). The CDR3 DNA is TGTGCCAGCAGCTTACGAGACAGGGGTAATGAAAAACTGTTTTTT. Its protein is CASSLRDRGNEKLFF.

Written as DNA, the CDR3 is TGTGCCAGCAGCGTAGGTCTAGCGGAGGGGGATGAGCAGTTCTTC. It codes for CASSVGLAEGDEQFF. This rearrangement joins TRBV9 to TRBJ2-1, with TRBD2 as a possible D gene (7 bases). The CDR3 extends over 15 amino acids. Trimming removed 0 bases from V and 8 bases from J, with 15 bases in between. The V gene's germline CDR1 is SGDLS and CDR2 YYNGEE.

This clonotype occurred a few times. The chain combines TRBV11-2 with TRBJ2-2; D unresolved. Germline assignment: CDR1 SGHAT and CDR2 FQNNGV. This CDR3 is 13 amino acids long. V was pared by 1 base and J by 7 bases, with 7 bases between. Written as DNA, the CDR3 is TGTGCCAGCAGCTTAGGGGTTGACGGGGAGCTGTTTTTT. Its translation: CASSLGVDGELFF.

With regard to this clonotype: Since the CDR3 does not end with the conserved phenylalanine or tryptophan, this likely comes from a read error. CDR3 amino acids: CASSSSFSYEQYC. The CDR3, as DNA: TGTGCCAGCAGTTCGTCCTTCTCCTACGAGCAGTACTGC. The chain employs TRBV6-5 and TRBJ2-7; D is undetermined. V lost 4 bases and J 0 bases, leaving 7 bases between the germline ends. The CDR3 has 13 residues. Germline-derived CDR1 and CDR2 are MNHEY and SVGAGI.

The chain carries TRBV3-1 and TRBJ1-2; D is perhaps TRBD1 (6 bases). This CDR3 contains 15 residues. Germline V CDR1 and CDR2: LGHDT, YNNKEL (reference sequence). The ends were cut back, 0 bases at V and 4 bases at J, with 12 bases in the middle. The CDR3 spells CASSQDPQGRYGYTF. CDR3 DNA sequence: TGTGCCAGCAGCCAAGATCCACAGGGACGCTATGGCTACACCTTC.

Points on this clonotype: A single base separates this from a much larger clone, so it may be a read error. V and J are TRBV20-1 and TRBJ2-5; 9 positions match TRBD2. This CDR3 is built from 13 residues. Germline V gives CDR1 DFQATT, CDR2 SNEGSKA (reference sequence). CDR3 sequence: CCARASGGETQYF. In nucleotides, the CDR3 is TGCTGTGCTAGAGCCAGCGGGGGGGAGACCCAGTACTTC.

There are a few counts of this clonotype. V usage is TRBV3-1 and J usage is TRBJ2-5; D may be TRBD2 (5 bases). The CDR3 covers 16 residues. The germline V and J ends were trimmed by 0 bases and 4 bases, with 15 bases remaining between them. Germline CDR1 is LGHDT and CDR2 is YNNKEL (reference sequence). CDR3 DNA sequence: TGTGCCAGCAGCCAAGATCGGGGATCCCTGGGAGAGACCCAGTACTTC. Translating it yields CASSQDRGSLGETQYF.

This clonotype was seen more than once but under ten times. The chain joins TRBV29-1 to TRBJ2-3; 7 bases are shared with TRBD2. Germline lookup yields CDR1 SQVTM and CDR2 ANQGSEA. V shed 5 bases and J 2 bases; nucleotides not matched to a gene: 1. CDR3 length: 12 residues. CDR3 nucleotides: TGCAGCGTTAGCGGGGACACAGATACGCAGTATTTT. Amino acids: CSVSGDTDTQYF.

The sample holds a few counts of this clonotype. The rearrangement joins TRBV12-3 or TRBV12-4 to TRBJ1-2; D remains unclear. The CDR3 extends over 15 amino acids. Deletions cut 5 bases from V and 0 bases from J, with 13 bases between. This CDR3 is CASSPKGVANYGYTF. The CDR3 DNA reads TGTGCCAGCAGTCCTAAAGGAGTGGCTAACTATGGCTACACCTTC.

The CDR3 reads CSARVAGGHEQYF. In DNA form, the CDR3 reads TGCAGTGCTAGAGTGGCCGGGGGCCACGAGCAGTACTTC. J is TRBJ2-5 and V is TRBV20-1; D may correspond to TRBD1 or TRBD2 (6 bases each). The J call may be wrong; the DNA end is better matched by TRBJ2-7. This CDR3 comprises 13 residues. CDR1 and CDR2 from the germline V gene are DFQATT and SNEGSKA (reference sequence).

The sample holds a few counts of this clonotype. A junction boundary mismatches the germline segment, possibly from a read error. The J gene is TRBJ2-7, the V gene TRBV7-2; 11 nucleotides agree with TRBD2. Germline V gene sequence: CDR1 SGHTA, CDR2 FQGNSA. The CDR3 totals 15 residues. The CDR3 region has the DNA TGTGCCCGCAGCATCTCCGGGACTAGCGGCTACGAGCAGTACTTC. This codes for CARSISGTSGYEQYF.

The V and J genes are TRBV4-1 and TRBJ1-1; tentatively, D is TRBD1 (6 bases). V dropped 3 bases and J dropped 11 bases, with 28 bases sitting between them. The V gene's germline CDR1 is MGHRA and CDR2 YSYEKL. This CDR3 is built from 17 residues. CDR3 residues: CASSHPAGAPGPNPAFF. The CDR3 DNA reads as TGCGCCAGCAGCCACCCTGCGGGGGCTCCGGGACCCAATCCGGCTTTCTTT.

This clonotype has more than one count but fewer than ten. J is TRBJ2-2 and V is TRBV3-1, with D unclear. Germline V CDR1 and CDR2: LGHDT, YNNKEL (reference sequence). This CDR3 comprises 12 residues. With 6 bases removed from V and 7 bases from J, the gap between germline ends came to 9 bases. The CDR3: CASRESDGELFF. CDR3 nucleotide sequence: TGTGCCAGCAGGGAAAGCGACGGGGAGCTGTTTTTT.

In the case of this clonotype: Given a much more abundant clone one base away, this may be a read error. The chain couples TRBV30 to TRBJ2-1; tentative D call: TRBD1 (5 bases). The CDR3 extends over 12 amino acids. The germline CDR1 and CDR2 sequences are GTSNPN and SVGIG (reference sequence). The CDR3 sequence: CAWSGQGHELFF. CDR3 sequence (DNA): TGTGCCTGGAGTGGTCAGGGCCATGAGCTGTTCTTC.

This rearrangement joins TRBV3-1 to TRBJ2-3; 10 positions match TRBD2. The J segment lost 4 bases and the V segment lost 0 bases, leaving 10 bases of the junction unmatched. Looked up from germline, CDR1 is LGHDT and CDR2 is YNNKEL (reference sequence). The CDR3 runs 18 residues. For the CDR3, the DNA is TGTGCCAGCAGCCAAGATCTAGGTCTAGCGGGAGTAGCAGATACGCAGTATTTT. Protein sequence: CASSQDLGLAGVADTQYF.